This T cell receptor beta chain appears in the sequencing data of a study of blood T cell repertoires in COVID-19. As for the study in general: Italy, Spain and the United States were the sources of the convalescent and acute COVID-19 samples. From T cells, B-cell-depleted T cells, or PBMCs came the material, which was cDNA or gDNA.

Study processing details: Amplification of reference gene primers provided the estimated nucleated cell counts. Data came from immunoSEQ multiplex PCR; TCRdb stores just in-frame clones and leaves some out. That table is the source of V, J and clone size, and D and trimming were worked out from the DNA. The sample holds 110,000 to 150,000 clones; about 87% are singletons and the top ten take under 7%. CDR1 LNHDA and CDR2 SQIVND come from the germline V gene (reference sequence). Trimming left V 5 bases short and J 1 base short, with 8 bases between. The CDR3 sequence is 13 residues long. This receptor was obtained from a human donor in a cohort sampled during active COVID-19. This sequence joins TRBV19 and TRBJ1-1; no clear D gene. The sample taken for sequencing was peripheral blood. The chain's CDR3 is CASSSSGNTEAFF. The CDR3 coding sequence is TGTGCCAGTAGTTCCTCGGGGAACACTGAAGCTTTCTTT.